One sample yielded the 28 T cell receptor beta chains listed below, sequenced in a study of blood T cell repertoires in COVID-19. Profiling relied on immunoSEQ multiplex PCR, and the TCRdb table lists in-frame clones only, not all of them. Seen here are tens of thousands of clones, around four fifths observed once, and the top ten hold under 2%. The sequencing sample was made of peripheral blood. The receptor set was obtained from a woman aged 55-75 years with acute or convalescent COVID-19.

In DNA form, the CDR3 reads TGTGCCAGCAGTTACTCGAGGGGGCGAGTAACTGAAGCTTTCTTT. Its protein is CASSYSRGRVTEAFF. The J gene is TRBJ1-1, the V gene TRBV6-2 or TRBV6-3; TRBD1 agrees at 7 bases. Trimming took 0 bases from V and 5 from J; bases not matched to a gene: 6. The CDR3 extends over 15 amino acids. CDR1 is MNHEY and CDR2 is SVGEGT in the germline V gene.

The count of this clone is one. This chain connects TRBV5-8 to TRBJ2-1, with D possibly being TRBD2 (7 bases). This CDR3 comprises 15 residues. V lost 8 bases to trimming and J lost 1 base, with 16 bases between them. Germline V gene lookup returns CDR1 SGHTS and CDR2 YDEGEE. The CDR3 DNA reads TGTGCCAGTGCCCGGGGGGCATCGTCCTACAATGAGCAGTTCTTC. This gives the protein CASARGASSYNEQFF.

This sequence joins TRBV5-6 and TRBJ1-4; D is undetermined. The CDR3 is made up of 15 amino acids. V was pared by 3 bases and J by 8 bases, with 17 bases between. CDR1 SGHDT and CDR2 YYEEEE come from the germline V gene. The DNA for the CDR3 is TGTGCCAGCAGCTCCCCGCGGAAGGCCTCGGAAAAACTGTTTTTT. It translates to CASSSPRKASEKLFF.

The chain links TRBV11-2 to TRBJ1-6, with 9 bases aligning to TRBD1. Germline V CDR1 and CDR2: SGHAT, FQNNGV. The ends lost 2 bases at V and 3 bases at J; junction bases unmatched: 8. This CDR3 is built from 18 residues. Here the CDR3 DNA reads TGTGCCAGCAGCTTAAACCAGGACAGGGGATTCTATAATTCACCCCTCCACTTT. It translates to CASSLNQDRGFYNSPLHF.

The chain combines TRBV7-9 with TRBJ1-5; 7 nucleotides align to TRBD1. Unmatched junction bases numbered 4, after V lost 5 bases and J lost 9 bases. CDR1 and CDR2 (germline): SEHNR, FQNEAQ (reference sequence). This CDR3 has 12 amino acids. The CDR3 spells CASSRGGVPQHF. CDR3 nucleotides: TGTGCCAGCAGCAGAGGGGGCGTGCCCCAGCATTTT. The whole variable domain, filled in from reference TRBV7-9 and TRBJ1-5, reads DTGVSQNPRHKITKRGQNVTFRCDPISEHNRLYWYRQTLGQGPEFLTYFQNEAQLEKSRLLSDRFSAERPKGSFSTLEIQRTEQGDSAMYLCASSRGGVPQHFGDGTRLSIL.

This clone turned up a few times. This chain uses TRBV2 with TRBJ2-1, with 8 bases lining up with TRBD1. The CDR3 covers 14 residues. The V gene's germline CDR1 is SNHLY and CDR2 FYNNEI. V dropped 6 bases and J dropped 7; count of bases not matched to a gene: 8. The CDR3 is CASSRGPQGNEQFF. Written as DNA, the CDR3 is TGTGCCAGCAGCAGGGGGCCCCAGGGGAATGAGCAGTTCTTC.

This clone was detected a few times. The chain employs TRBV19 and TRBJ1-1, with D possibly TRBD1 on 5 matching bases. The CDR3 sequence is 14 residues long. Trimming stripped 6 bases from V and 4 bases from J, with 15 bases between. The germline V gene encodes CDR1 LNHDA and CDR2 SQIVND (reference sequence). This CDR3 reads CASRSQGVSTEAFF. For the CDR3, the DNA is TGTGCCAGTAGAAGCCAGGGTGTGAGCACTGAAGCTTTCTTT.

The table lists this clone with a few counts. Different DNA sequences within this sample yield the same CDR3. The chain joins TRBV4-2 to TRBJ1-1; D gene ambiguous. There are 15 residues in the CDR3. The germline V gene has CDR1 LGHNA and CDR2 YNFKEQ. V was clipped by 0 bases and J by 4 bases, with 12 bases between them. In DNA, the CDR3 is TGTGCCAGCAGCCAAGATCCGGGGATCGGCACTGAAGCTTTCTTT. Translated, it gives CASSQDPGIGTEAFF.

CDR3 sequence reads: CASSTGPLAGNQPQHF. CDR3 nucleotide sequence: TGTGCCAGTAGTACAGGGCCCTTAGCGGGCAATCAGCCCCAGCATTTT. The genes are TRBV19 and TRBJ1-5, with D possibly matching TRBD1 (5 bases). The CDR3 sequence is 16 residues long. In germline, CDR1 is LNHDA, CDR2 SQIVND (reference sequence). V was cut by 4 bases and J by 2 bases, with 15 bases left in between. The full variable domain, in which reference TRBV19 and TRBJ1-5 provide the parts outside the CDR3, is DGGITQSPKYLFRKEGQNVTLSCEQNLNHDAMYWYRQDPGQGLRLIYYSQIVNDFQKGDIAEGYSVSREKKESFPLTVTSAQKNPTAFYLCASSTGPLAGNQPQHFGDGTRLSIL.

The chain has TRBV7-2 and TRBJ2-5, with 8 bases fitting TRBD2. Germline CDR1 is SGHTA and CDR2 is FQGNSA. The CDR3 length is 15 residues. The V segment lost 1 base and the J segment 6 bases; nucleotides outside the gene matches: 7. The CDR3 DNA reads as TGTGCCAGCAGCTTAGGTCCGGGGGGGCCCAAGACCCAGTACTTC. Translation: CASSLGPGGPKTQYF.

The J gene is TRBJ2-3, the V gene TRBV6-1; 8 bases are a match to TRBD2. Germline-derived CDR1 and CDR2 are MNHNS and SASEGT. V was clipped by 5 bases and J by 6 bases; unmatched bases: 7. The CDR3 runs to 14 residues. The CDR3 region has the DNA TGTGCCAGCAGTCGGGGACTAGGGTGGGATACGCAGTATTTT. Translated, it gives CASSRGLGWDTQYF.

This chain links TRBV7-9 with TRBJ2-7; 9 bases fit TRBD2. The V segment lost 4 bases and the J segment 7 bases; nucleotides outside the gene matches: 8. CDR1 is SEHNR and CDR2 is FQNEAQ in the germline V gene (reference sequence). CDR3 length: 14 amino acids. This CDR3 is CASSSSGVLREQYF. Written as DNA, the CDR3 is TGTGCCAGCAGCTCTAGCGGGGTGCTGAGAGAGCAGTACTTC.

The CDR3 DNA reads as TGTGCCAGCAGCCGGAGCGGGGGGGCCGGGGATACGCAGTATTTT. Translated, it gives CASSRSGGAGDTQYF. The chain joins TRBV7-2 to TRBJ2-3, with 10 bases identical to TRBD2. The CDR3 length is 15 residues. Germline CDR1 reads SGHTA; CDR2 reads FQGNSA. V lost 5 bases to trimming and J lost 6 bases; unmatched junction nucleotides: 8.

This chain joins TRBV6-5 and TRBJ1-6; 10 nucleotides align to TRBD1. The CDR3 sequence is 15 residues long. Trimming removed 0 bases from V and 8 bases from J; junction bases left unmatched: 1. Germline CDR1 and CDR2: MNHEY and SVGAGI. The CDR3 loop reads CASSYSDRGDSPLHF. CDR3 in DNA: TGTGCCAGCAGTTACTCGGACAGGGGGGATTCACCCCTCCACTTT.

This clone was counted a few times. The V call is TRBV19, the J call TRBJ1-1; 7 bases are shared with TRBD1. CDR3 length: 15 residues. Germline V gene lookup returns CDR1 LNHDA and CDR2 SQIVND (reference sequence). V was clipped by 4 bases and J by 2 bases; unmatched bases: 7. The chain's CDR3 is CASSTADRRNTEAFF. The CDR3 DNA follows: TGTGCCAGTAGTACTGCGGACAGGAGAAACACTGAAGCTTTCTTT.

The table lists this clone with a count of one. The chain combines TRBV3-1 (or the pseudogene TRBV3-2) with TRBJ1-4; no clear D. The germline V gene has CDR1 LGHDT and CDR2 YNNKEL (reference sequence). The CDR3 sequence is 13 residues long. V lost 0 bases, J lost 10 bases, and 9 bases lay in between. This CDR3 is CASSQDSRRKLFF. The CDR3 nucleotides are TGTGCCAGCAGCCAAGATAGTCGTAGAAAACTGTTTTTT.

The J gene is TRBJ1-4, the V gene TRBV28; D is perhaps TRBD1 (6 bases). V lost 5 bases to trimming and J lost 0 bases, with 10 bases between them. The germline V gene has CDR1 MDHEN and CDR2 SYDVKM. This CDR3 is built from 15 residues. The CDR3 DNA reads as TGTGCCAGCAGTGTACAGGGTGCAACTAATGAAAAACTGTTTTTT. Translated, it gives CASSVQGATNEKLFF.

The gene calls are TRBV30 and TRBJ1-3; no firm D call. V lost 1 base and J lost 0, with 10 bases in between. This CDR3 has 15 amino acids. Germline V lookup: CDR1 GTSNPN, CDR2 SVGIG (reference sequence). The CDR3 DNA follows: TGTGCCTGGAGTGGCAACGGTAACTCTGGAAACACCATATATTTT. This encodes CAWSGNGNSGNTIYF.

The chain couples TRBV18 to TRBJ1-1; 9 nucleotides match TRBD1. V was pared by 1 base and J by 9 bases, with 9 bases of the junction left unmatched. This CDR3 is built from 15 residues. Per the germline V gene, CDR1 is KGHSH and CDR2 is LQKENI. CDR3 coding DNA: TGTGCCAGCTCACCACAGGAGGACAGGGGAGGTAAAGCTTTCTTT. It specifies CASSPQEDRGGKAFF.

This chain uses TRBV5-1 with TRBJ2-5, with TRBD1 as a possible D gene (6 bases). With 4 bases removed from V and 4 bases from J, the gap between germline ends came to 17 bases. Germline CDR1 SGHRS, CDR2 YFSETQ. The CDR3 extends over 15 amino acids. The CDR3 reads CASSPLRDIAETQYF. Here the CDR3 DNA reads TGCGCCAGCAGCCCGCTCCGGGACATCGCAGAGACCCAGTACTTC.

This clone was found a few times. V is TRBV19 and J is TRBJ1-4, with a tentative D call TRBD1 (6 bases). Germline CDR1 is LNHDA and CDR2 is SQIVND (reference sequence). This CDR3 region has 15 residues. V dropped 6 bases and J dropped 0 bases, with 11 bases sitting between them. CDR3 nucleotide sequence: TGTGCCAGTAGGCCTCAGGGGCCAACTAATGAAAAACTGTTTTTT. Amino acid sequence: CASRPQGPTNEKLFF. The whole variable domain, remainder taken from reference TRBV19 and TRBJ1-4, is DGGITQSPKYLFRKEGQNVTLSCEQNLNHDAMYWYRQDPGQGLRLIYYSQIVNDFQKGDIAEGYSVSREKKESFPLTVTSAQKNPTAFYLCASRPQGPTNEKLFFGSGTQLSVL.

The V and J genes are TRBV5-1 and TRBJ2-1; the match to TRBD2 covers 7 bases. CDR1 is SGHRS and CDR2 is YFSETQ in the germline V gene. Unmatched junction bases numbered 7, after V lost 3 bases and J lost 1 base. CDR3 length equals 16 residues. The CDR3: CASSWSSGVSYNEQFF. CDR3 DNA: TGCGCCAGCAGCTGGTCTAGCGGCGTGTCCTACAATGAGCAGTTCTTC.

This chain joins TRBV6-5 and TRBJ1-1; D gene ambiguous. CDR1 is MNHEY, CDR2 SVGAGI, per germline. The CDR3 runs to 14 residues. Trimming removed 6 bases at V and 4 bases at J, with 15 bases between. The CDR3 spells CASRRTLSTTEAFF. DNA of the CDR3: TGTGCCAGCAGACGAACCCTAAGCACCACTGAAGCTTTCTTT.

The rearrangement links TRBV4-1 to TRBJ2-1; TRBD2 matches 9 bases. The CDR3 is 16 residues long. CDR1 and CDR2 from the germline V gene are MGHRA and YSYEKL. Germline trimming cut 4 bases from V and 7 bases from J; bases unmatched to any gene: 11. CDR3 in DNA: TGCGCCAGCAGCCCCTCCCTGGCGGGAGGGCCAAATGAGCAGTTCTTC. Its translation is CASSPSLAGGPNEQFF.

This clone was detected only a few times. V and J are TRBV28 and TRBJ1-5, with 8 bases fitting TRBD1. Germline CDR1 is MDHEN and CDR2 is SYDVKM. After removal of 3 bases from V and 4 bases from J, the junction contained 5 bases not matched to a gene. The CDR3 spans 15 residues. The DNA of the CDR3 is TGTGCCAGCAGTTTCATCCACAGGGGGAATCAGCCCCAGCATTTT. Residues: CASSFIHRGNQPQHF.

The V call is TRBV5-1, the J call TRBJ2-2; 8 nucleotides match TRBD2. V lost 5 bases to trimming and J lost 7 bases; unmatched junction nucleotides: 7. In germline, CDR1 is SGHRS, CDR2 YFSETQ. The CDR3 covers 14 residues. CDR3 in amino acids: CASRASGLNGELFF. DNA of the CDR3: TGCGCCAGCAGGGCTAGCGGGCTCAACGGGGAGCTGTTTTTT.

This rearrangement joins TRBV5-1 to TRBJ1-1; D may be TRBD1 (5 bases). Trimming pared 6 bases from V and 2 bases from J, leaving 14 bases between. Per the germline V gene, CDR1 is SGHRS and CDR2 is YFSETQ. CDR3 length: 14 residues. CDR3 sequence: CASMFDSGNTEAFF. The CDR3 region has the DNA TGCGCCAGCATGTTCGACAGTGGCAACACTGAAGCTTTCTTT.

V usage is TRBV15 and J usage is TRBJ2-5, with a weak D call TRBD2 (6 bases). The CDR3 extends over 14 amino acids. Germline V gene sequence: CDR1 LNHNV, CDR2 YYDKDF (reference sequence). V lost 4 bases and J lost 4, with 13 bases in between. CDR3 residues: CATSKKPGLETQYF. The CDR3 nucleotides read TGTGCCACCAGCAAAAAACCGGGACTAGAGACCCAGTACTTC.